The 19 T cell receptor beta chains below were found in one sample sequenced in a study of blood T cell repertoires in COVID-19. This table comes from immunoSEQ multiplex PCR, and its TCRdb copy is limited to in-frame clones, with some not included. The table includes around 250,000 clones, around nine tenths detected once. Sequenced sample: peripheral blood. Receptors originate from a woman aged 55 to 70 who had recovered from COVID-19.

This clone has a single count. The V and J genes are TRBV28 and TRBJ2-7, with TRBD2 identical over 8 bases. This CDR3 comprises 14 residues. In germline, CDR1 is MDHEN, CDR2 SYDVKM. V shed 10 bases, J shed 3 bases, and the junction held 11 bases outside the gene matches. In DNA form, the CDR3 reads TGTGCCATCGGGGGGGGCAGGAGGCTCTACGAGCAGTACTTC. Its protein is CAIGGGRRLYEQYF.

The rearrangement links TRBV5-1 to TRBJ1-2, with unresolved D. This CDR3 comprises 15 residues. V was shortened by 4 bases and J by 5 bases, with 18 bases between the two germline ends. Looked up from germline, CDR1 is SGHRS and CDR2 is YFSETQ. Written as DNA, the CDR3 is TGCGCCAGCAGCCCTGACGGGGAAGGTCGTTATGGCTACACCTTC. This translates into CASSPDGEGRYGYTF.

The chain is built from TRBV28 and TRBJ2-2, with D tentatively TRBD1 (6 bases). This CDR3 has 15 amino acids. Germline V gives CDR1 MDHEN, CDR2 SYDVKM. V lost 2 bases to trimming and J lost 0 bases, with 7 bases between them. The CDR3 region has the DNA TGTGCCAGCAGTTTAGCAGGGGCGAACACCGGGGAGCTGTTTTTT. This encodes CASSLAGANTGELFF. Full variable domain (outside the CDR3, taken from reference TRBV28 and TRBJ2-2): DVKVTQSSRYLVKRTGEKVFLECVQDMDHENMFWYRQDPGLGLRLIYFSYDVKMKEKGDIPEGYSVSREKKERFSLILESASTNQTSMYLCASSLAGANTGELFFGEGSRLTVL.

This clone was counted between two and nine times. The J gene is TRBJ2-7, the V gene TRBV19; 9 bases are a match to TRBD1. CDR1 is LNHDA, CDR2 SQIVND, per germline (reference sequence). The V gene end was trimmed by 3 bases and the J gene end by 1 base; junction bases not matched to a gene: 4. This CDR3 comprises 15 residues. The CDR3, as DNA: TGTGCCAGTAGTATTTACGGACAGGGGTCCTACGAGCAGTACTTC. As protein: CASSIYGQGSYEQYF.

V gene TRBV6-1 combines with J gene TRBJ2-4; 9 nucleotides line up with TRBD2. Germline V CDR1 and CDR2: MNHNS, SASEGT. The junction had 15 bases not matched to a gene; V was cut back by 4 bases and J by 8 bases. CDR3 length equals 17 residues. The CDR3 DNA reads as TGTGCCAGCAGTGCCTACCAGCTAGCGGGGTGGGTGGACATTCAGTACTTC. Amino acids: CASSAYQLAGWVDIQYF.

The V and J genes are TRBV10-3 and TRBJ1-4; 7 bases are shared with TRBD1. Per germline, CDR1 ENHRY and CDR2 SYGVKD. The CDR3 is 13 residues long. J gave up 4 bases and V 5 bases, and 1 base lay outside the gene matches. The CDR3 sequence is CAISTGDNEKLFF. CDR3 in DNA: TGTGCCATCAGTACAGGGGATAATGAAAAACTGTTTTTT.

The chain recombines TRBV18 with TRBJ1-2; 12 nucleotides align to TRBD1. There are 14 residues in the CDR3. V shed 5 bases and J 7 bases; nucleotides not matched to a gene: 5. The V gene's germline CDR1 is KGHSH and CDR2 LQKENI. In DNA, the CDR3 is TGTGCCAGCTCAGAGGGACAGGGGGCTTCTGGCTACACCTTC. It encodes CASSEGQGASGYTF.

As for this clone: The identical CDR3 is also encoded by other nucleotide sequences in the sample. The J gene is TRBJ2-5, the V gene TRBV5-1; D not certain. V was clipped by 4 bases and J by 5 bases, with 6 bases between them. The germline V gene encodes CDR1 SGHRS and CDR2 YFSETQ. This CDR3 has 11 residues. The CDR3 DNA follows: TGCGCCAGCAGCCCCGGGGAGACCCAGTACTTC. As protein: CASSPGETQYF.

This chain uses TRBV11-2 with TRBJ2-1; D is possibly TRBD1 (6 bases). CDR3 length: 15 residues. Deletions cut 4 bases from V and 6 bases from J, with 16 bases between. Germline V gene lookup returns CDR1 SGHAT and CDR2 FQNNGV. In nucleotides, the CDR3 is TGTGCCAGCAGCTCGACAGGCAGGGGTGGCAATGAGCAGTTCTTC. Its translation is CASSSTGRGGNEQFF.

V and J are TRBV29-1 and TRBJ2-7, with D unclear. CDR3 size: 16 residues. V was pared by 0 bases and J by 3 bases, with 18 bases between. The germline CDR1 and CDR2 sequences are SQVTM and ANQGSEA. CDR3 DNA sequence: TGCAGCGTTGAAGATGGAACAGACACAACAGTCTACGAGCAGTACTTC. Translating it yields CSVEDGTDTTVYEQYF.

Here the CDR3 reads CAISESGTGVTGELFF. The CDR3 DNA reads as TGTGCCATCAGTGAGTCCGGGACAGGGGTCACCGGGGAGCTGTTTTTT. This chain connects TRBV10-3 to TRBJ2-2, with TRBD1 identical over 10 bases. Germline CDR1 is ENHRY and CDR2 is SYGVKD. J gave up 4 bases and V 0 bases, and 2 bases lay outside the gene matches. This CDR3 is built from 16 residues.

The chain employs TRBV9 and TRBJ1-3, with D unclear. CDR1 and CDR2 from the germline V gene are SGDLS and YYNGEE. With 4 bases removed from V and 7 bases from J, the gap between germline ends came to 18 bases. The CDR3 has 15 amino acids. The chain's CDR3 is CASSSQGLGSNTIYF. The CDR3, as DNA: TGTGCCAGCAGCTCCCAAGGCTTGGGGAGCAACACCATATATTTT.

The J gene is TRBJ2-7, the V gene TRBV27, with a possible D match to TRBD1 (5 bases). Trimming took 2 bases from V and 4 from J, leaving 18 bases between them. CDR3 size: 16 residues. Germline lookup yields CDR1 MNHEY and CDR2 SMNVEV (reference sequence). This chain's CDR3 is CASSLGGRLGPYEQYF. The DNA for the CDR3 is TGTGCCAGCAGTTTAGGCGGACGTCTGGGGCCTTACGAGCAGTACTTC.

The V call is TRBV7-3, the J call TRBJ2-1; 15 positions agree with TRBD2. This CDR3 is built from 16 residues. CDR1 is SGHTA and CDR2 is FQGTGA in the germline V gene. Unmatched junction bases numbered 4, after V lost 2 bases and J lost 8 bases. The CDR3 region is CASSLGLAGGFDEQFF. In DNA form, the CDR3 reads TGTGCCAGCAGCTTAGGACTAGCGGGGGGGTTTGATGAGCAGTTCTTC.

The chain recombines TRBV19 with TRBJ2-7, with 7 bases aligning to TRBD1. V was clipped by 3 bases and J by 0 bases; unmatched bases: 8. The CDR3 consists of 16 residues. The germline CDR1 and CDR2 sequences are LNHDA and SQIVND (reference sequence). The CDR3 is CASSIDAGTASYEQYF. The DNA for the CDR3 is TGTGCCAGTAGTATCGATGCCGGGACAGCCTCCTACGAGCAGTACTTC.

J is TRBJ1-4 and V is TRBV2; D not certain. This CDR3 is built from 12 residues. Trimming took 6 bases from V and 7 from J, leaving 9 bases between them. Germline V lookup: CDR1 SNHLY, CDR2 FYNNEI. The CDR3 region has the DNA TGTGCCAGCAGCCTCGAGCGTGAAAAACTGTTTTTT. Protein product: CASSLEREKLFF.

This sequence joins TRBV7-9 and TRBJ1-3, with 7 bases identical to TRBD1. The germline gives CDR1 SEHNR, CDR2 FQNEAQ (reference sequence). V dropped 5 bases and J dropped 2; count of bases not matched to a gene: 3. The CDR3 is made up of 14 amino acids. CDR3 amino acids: CASSPGTAGNTIYF. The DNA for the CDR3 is TGTGCCAGCAGCCCAGGGACAGCTGGAAACACCATATATTTT. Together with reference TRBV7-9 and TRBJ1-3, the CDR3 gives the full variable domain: DTGVSQNPRHKITKRGQNVTFRCDPISEHNRLYWYRQTLGQGPEFLTYFQNEAQLEKSRLLSDRFSAERPKGSFSTLEIQRTEQGDSAMYLCASSPGTAGNTIYFGEGSWLTVV.

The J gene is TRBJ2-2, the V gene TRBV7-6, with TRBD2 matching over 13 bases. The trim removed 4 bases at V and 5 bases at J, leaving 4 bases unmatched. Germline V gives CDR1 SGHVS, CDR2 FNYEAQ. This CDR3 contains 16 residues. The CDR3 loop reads CASSSWTSGGTGELFF. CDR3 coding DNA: TGTGCCAGCAGCTCTTGGACTAGCGGGGGAACCGGGGAGCTGTTTTTT. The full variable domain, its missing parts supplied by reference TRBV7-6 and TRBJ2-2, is GAGVSQSPRYKVTKRGQDVALRCDPISGHVSLYWYRQALGQGPEFLTYFNYEAQQDKSGLPNDRFSAERPEGSISTLTIQRTEQRDSAMYRCASSSWTSGGTGELFFGEGSRLTVL.

CDR3 protein: CASSQGYRGGGDTQYF. The CDR3 DNA reads as TGTGCCAGCAGCCAAGGTTACCGGGGAGGAGGAGATACGCAGTATTTT. The chain combines TRBV3-1 (or the pseudogene TRBV3-2) with TRBJ2-3; weak D call: TRBD2 (6 bases). Germline-derived CDR1 and CDR2 are LGHDT and YNNKEL (reference sequence). V was shortened by 1 base and J by 5 bases, with 16 bases between the two germline ends. CDR3 length: 16 residues.